The T cell receptor beta chain described here comes from a study of shared T cell receptors in the human thymus. A single count supports this clone. This CDR3 is built from 17 residues. The trim removed 0 bases at V and 2 bases at J, leaving 9 bases unmatched. Germline V CDR1 and CDR2: MGHRA, YSYEKL. Here immunoSEQ multiplex PCR was the method, and the copy in TCRdb shows in-frame clones only, minus some. The sample includes about 660,000 clones, over 75% seen only once; the top ten take over 0.008%. The sample also formed part of further work on human thymus T cells. Per that paper: Apparent skewing of V and J gene usage characterized both thymic and blood repertoires.

The receptor was isolated from a boy under two years old with a congenital heart defect. The chain employs TRBV4-1 and TRBJ2-7; TRBD1 matches 8 bases. Input material: thymocytes. CDR3 loop: CASSQDRGTGSTYEQYF. CDR3 in DNA: TGCGCCAGCAGCCAAGATAGGGGGACAGGCTCTACCTACGAGCAGTACTTC.